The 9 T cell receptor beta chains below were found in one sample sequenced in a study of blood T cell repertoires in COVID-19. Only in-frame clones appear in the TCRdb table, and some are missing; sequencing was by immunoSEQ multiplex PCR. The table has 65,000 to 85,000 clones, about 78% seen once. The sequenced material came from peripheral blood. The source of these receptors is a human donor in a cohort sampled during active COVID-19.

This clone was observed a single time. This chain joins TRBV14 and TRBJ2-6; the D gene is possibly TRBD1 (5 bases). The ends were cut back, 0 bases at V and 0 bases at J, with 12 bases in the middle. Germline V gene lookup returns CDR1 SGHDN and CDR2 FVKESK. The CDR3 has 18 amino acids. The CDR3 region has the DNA TGTGCCAGCAGCCAAGACGGTGGGGCAGTCTCTGGGGCCAACGTCCTGACTTTC. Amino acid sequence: CASSQDGGAVSGANVLTF.

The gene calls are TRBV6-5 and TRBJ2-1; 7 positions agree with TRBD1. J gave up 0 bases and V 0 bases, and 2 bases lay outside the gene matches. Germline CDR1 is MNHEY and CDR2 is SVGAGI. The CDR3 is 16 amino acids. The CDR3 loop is CASSYSTGSSYNEQFF. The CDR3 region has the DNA TGTGCCAGCAGTTACTCGACAGGGAGCTCCTACAATGAGCAGTTCTTC.

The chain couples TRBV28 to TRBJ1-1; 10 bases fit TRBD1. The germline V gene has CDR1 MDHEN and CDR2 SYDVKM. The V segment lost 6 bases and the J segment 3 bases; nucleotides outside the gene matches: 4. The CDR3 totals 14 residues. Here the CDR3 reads CASSRGTGDTEAFF. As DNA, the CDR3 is TGTGCCAGCAGCCGCGGGACAGGGGACACTGAAGCTTTCTTT.

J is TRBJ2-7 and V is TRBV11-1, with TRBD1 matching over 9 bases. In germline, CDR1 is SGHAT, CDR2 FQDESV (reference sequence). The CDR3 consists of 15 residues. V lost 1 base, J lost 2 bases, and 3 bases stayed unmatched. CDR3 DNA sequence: TGTGCCAGCAGCTTAGGAGGGACAGGGACCTACGAGCAGTACTTC. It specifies CASSLGGTGTYEQYF. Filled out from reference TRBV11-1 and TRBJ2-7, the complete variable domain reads EAEVAQSPRYKITEKSQAVAFWCDPISGHATLYWYRQILGQGPELLVQFQDESVVDDSQLPKDRFSAERLKGVDSTLKIQPAELGDSAMYLCASSLGGTGTYEQYFGPGTRLTVT.

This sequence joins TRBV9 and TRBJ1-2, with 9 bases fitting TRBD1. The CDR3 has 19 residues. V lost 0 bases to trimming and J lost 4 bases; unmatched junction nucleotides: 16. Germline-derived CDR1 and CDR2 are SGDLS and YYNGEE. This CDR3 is CASSVAVGQGSKSSYGYTF. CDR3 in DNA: TGTGCCAGCAGCGTAGCCGTGGGACAGGGAAGTAAATCGAGCTATGGCTACACCTTC.

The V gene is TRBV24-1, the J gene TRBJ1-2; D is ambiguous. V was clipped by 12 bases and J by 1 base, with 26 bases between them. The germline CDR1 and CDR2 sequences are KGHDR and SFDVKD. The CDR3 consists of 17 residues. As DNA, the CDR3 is TGTGCCCGTGAGACCAGGATAGGAACAGAGATTAACTATGGCTACACCTTC. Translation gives CARETRIGTEINYGYTF.

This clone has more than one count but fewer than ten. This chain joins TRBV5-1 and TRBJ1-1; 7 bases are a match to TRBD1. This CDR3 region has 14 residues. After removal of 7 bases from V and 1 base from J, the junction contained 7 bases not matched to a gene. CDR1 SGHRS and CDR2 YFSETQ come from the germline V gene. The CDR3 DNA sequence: TGCGCCAGCTCTGACAGGGCTAAGAACACTGAAGCTTTCTTT. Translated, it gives CASSDRAKNTEAFF. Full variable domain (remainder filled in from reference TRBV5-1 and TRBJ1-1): KAGVTQTPRYLIKTRGQQVTLSCSPISGHRSVSWYQQTPGQGLQFLFEYFSETQRNKGNFPGRFSGRQFSNSRSEMNVSTLELGDSALYLCASSDRAKNTEAFFGQGTRLTVV.

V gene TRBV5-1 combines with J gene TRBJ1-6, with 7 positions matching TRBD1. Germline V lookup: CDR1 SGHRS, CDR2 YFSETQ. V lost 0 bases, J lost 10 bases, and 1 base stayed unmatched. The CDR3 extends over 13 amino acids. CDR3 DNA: TGCGCCAGCAGCTTGGGACAGGGCTCACCCCTCCACTTT. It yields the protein CASSLGQGSPLHF.

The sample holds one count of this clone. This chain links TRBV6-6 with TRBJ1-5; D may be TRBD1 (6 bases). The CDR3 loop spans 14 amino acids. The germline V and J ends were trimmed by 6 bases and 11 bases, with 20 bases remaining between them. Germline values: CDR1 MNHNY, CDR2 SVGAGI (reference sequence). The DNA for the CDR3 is TGTGCCAGCAGCCCAACCCGACAGGACCTCTCCCAGCATTTT. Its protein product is CASSPTRQDLSQHF.